This T cell receptor (beta chain) was sequenced during a study of T cells in narcolepsy. Overall study context: Donors had narcolepsy type 1 or type 2, or were healthy controls. General observations from the study: Autoreactive clonotypes reportedly recurred in blood of same and different patients, not controls.

Sequencing used immunoSEQ multiplex PCR; TCRdb keeps in-frame clones, though not all of them. The data hold approximately 10,000 clones, with roughly 94% observed a single time. Notes on this clone: The target antigen is unknown. Mismatch with germline at one junction end may stem from a read error. Other nucleotide sequences in the sample specify the same CDR3.

The CDR3 consists of 12 residues. Germline loops: CDR1 SNHLY, CDR2 FYNNEI. Source material: CD45RA- memory CD4+ T cells from PBMCs. The chain couples TRBV2 to TRBJ2-1; perhaps D is TRBD1 or TRBD2 (6 bases each). This clonotype was sampled from a human donor with narcolepsy. CDR3 loop: CASSEGGNEQFF. CDR3 sequence (DNA): TGTGCCAGCAGCGAAGGGGGGAATGAGCAGTTCTTC.